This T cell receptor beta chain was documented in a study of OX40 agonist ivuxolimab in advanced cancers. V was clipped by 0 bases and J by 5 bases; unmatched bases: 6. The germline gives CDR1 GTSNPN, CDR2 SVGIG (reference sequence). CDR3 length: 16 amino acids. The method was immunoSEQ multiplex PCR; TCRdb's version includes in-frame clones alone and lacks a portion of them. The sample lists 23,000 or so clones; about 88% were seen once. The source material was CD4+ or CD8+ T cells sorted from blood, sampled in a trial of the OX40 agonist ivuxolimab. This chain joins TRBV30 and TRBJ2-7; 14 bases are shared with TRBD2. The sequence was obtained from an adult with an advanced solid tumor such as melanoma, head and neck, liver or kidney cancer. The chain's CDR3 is CAWSVVGTSGSDEQYF. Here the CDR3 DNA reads TGTGCCTGGAGTGTAGTCGGGACTAGCGGGAGCGACGAGCAGTACTTC.